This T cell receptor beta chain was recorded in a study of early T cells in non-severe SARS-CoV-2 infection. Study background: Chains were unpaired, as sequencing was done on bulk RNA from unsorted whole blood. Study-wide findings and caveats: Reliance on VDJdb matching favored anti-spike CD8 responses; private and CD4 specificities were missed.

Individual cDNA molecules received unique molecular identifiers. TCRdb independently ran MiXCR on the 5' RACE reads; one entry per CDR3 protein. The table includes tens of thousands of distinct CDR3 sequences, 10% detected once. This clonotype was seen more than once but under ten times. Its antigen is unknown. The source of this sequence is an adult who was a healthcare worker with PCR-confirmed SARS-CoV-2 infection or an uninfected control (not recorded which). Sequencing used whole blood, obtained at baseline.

The CDR3 loop reads CASSGQTGELFF. In DNA, the CDR3 is TGTGCCAGCAGCGGTCAAACCGGGGAGCTGTTTTTT. V usage is TRBV9 and J usage is TRBJ2-2; the D is unclear. The germline V gene has CDR1 SGDLS and CDR2 YYNGEE. Trimming removed 3 bases at V and 5 bases at J, with 5 bases between. This CDR3 has 12 amino acids. The full variable domain, completed using reference TRBV9 and TRBJ2-2, is DSGVTQTPKHLITATGQRVTLRCSPRSGDLSVYWYQQSLDQGLQFLIQYYNGEERAKGNILERFSAQQFPDLHSELNLSSLELGDSALYFCASSGQTGELFFGEGSRLTVL.